This T cell receptor beta chain was recorded in a study of T-cell memory formation after mild COVID-19. TCRdb re-called the 5' RACE reads through MiXCR, storing one row per CDR3 protein. Found here are under 300,000 distinct CDR3 sequences, less than 9.5% of them singletons; the top ten hold around a fifth. Germline trimming cut 2 bases from V and 6 bases from J; bases unmatched to any gene: 5. Per germline, CDR1 SGHDN and CDR2 FVKESK. The CDR3 loop spans 15 amino acids. V and J are TRBV14 and TRBJ2-2, with 8 bases lining up with TRBD1. The clonotype comes from a man between 18 and 29 years old who had mild COVID-19 (a few samples of this study predate the infection). Cell type and time point are not known. Sequenced: PBMCs or a T cell subset sorted from them (not recorded which). The CDR3 reads CASSQQGAIAGELFF. Written as DNA, the CDR3 is TGTGCCAGCAGCCAACAGGGGGCTATAGCCGGGGAGCTGTTTTTT.